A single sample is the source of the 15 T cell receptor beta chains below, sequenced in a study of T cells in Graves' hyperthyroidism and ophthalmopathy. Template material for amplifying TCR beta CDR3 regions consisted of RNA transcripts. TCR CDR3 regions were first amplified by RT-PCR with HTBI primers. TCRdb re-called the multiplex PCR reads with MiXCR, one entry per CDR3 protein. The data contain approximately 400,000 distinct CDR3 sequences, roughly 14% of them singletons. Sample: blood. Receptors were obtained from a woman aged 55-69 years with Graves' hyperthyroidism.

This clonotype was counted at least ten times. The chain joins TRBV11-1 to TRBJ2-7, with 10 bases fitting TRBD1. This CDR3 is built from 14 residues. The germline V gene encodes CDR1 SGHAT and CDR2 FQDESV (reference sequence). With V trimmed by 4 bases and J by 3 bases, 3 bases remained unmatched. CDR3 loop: CASSWGQGSYEQYF. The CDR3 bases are TGTGCCAGCAGCTGGGGACAGGGGAGCTACGAGCAGTACTTC.

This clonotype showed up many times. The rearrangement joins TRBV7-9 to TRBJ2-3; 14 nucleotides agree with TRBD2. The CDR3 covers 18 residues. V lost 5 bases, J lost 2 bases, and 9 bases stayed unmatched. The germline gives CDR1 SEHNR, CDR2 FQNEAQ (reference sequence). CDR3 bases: TGTGCCAGCAGCCCCTATTCGGGACTAGCGGGAGACACAGATACGCAGTATTTT. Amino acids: CASSPYSGLAGDTDTQYF.

The CDR3 coding sequence is TGCAGTGCTAGAGACCTCGGGAGAACCCAGTACTTC. Its protein product is CSARDLGRTQYF. This rearrangement joins TRBV20-1 to TRBJ2-5; the D gene is possibly TRBD2 (6 bases). This CDR3 spans 12 amino acids. Germline CDR1 reads DFQATT; CDR2 reads SNEGSKA (reference sequence). The ends were cut back, 0 bases at V and 8 bases at J, with 10 bases in the middle.

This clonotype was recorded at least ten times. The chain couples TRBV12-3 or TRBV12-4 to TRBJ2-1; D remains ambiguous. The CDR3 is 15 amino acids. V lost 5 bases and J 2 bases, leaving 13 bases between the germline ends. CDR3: CASSPSKRTYNEQFF. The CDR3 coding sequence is TGTGCCAGCAGTCCGAGTAAGCGCACCTACAATGAGCAGTTCTTC.

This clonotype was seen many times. The CDR3 sequence: CASSTDSFRNYGYTF. Here the CDR3 DNA reads TGTGCCAGCAGCACAGACAGTTTTCGTAACTATGGCTACACCTTC. The chain couples TRBV12-3 or TRBV12-4 to TRBJ1-2, with D perhaps matching TRBD1 (5 bases). V dropped 6 bases and J dropped 1 base, with 15 bases sitting between them. CDR3 length equals 15 residues.

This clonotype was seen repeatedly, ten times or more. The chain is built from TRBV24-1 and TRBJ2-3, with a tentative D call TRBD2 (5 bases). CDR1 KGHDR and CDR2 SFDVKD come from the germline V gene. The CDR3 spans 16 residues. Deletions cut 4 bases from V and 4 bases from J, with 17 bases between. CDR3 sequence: CATSDARVDAADTQYF. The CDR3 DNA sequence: TGTGCCACCAGTGACGCGCGGGTGGACGCCGCAGATACGCAGTATTTT.

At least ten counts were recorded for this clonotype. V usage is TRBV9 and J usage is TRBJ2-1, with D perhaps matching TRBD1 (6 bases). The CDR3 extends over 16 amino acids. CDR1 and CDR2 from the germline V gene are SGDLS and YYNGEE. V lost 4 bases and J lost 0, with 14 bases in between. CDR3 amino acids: CASSPDTGSSYNEQFF. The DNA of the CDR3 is TGTGCCAGCAGCCCCGACACAGGGAGCTCCTACAATGAGCAGTTCTTC.

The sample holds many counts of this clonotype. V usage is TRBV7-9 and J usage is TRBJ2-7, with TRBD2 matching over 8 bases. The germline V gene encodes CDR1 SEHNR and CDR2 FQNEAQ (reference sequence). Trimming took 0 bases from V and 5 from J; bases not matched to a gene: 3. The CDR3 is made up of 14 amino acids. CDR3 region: CASSLAAGGDEQYF. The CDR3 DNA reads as TGTGCCAGCAGCTTAGCGGCGGGGGGAGACGAGCAGTACTTC.

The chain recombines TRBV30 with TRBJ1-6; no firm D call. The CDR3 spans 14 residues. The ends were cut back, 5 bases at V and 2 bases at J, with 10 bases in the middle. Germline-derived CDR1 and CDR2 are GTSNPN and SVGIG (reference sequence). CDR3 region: CAWGDVPYNSPLHF. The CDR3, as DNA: TGTGCCTGGGGGGATGTCCCCTATAATTCACCCCTCCACTTT.

In DNA form, the CDR3 reads TGTGCCAGCAGCTTACCAGTGGGGAGAAGAAGGGCCACCGGGGAGCTGTTTTTT. Translated, it gives CASSLPVGRRRATGELFF. The chain uses TRBV7-2 and TRBJ2-2, with D possibly being TRBD2 (5 bases). The CDR3 covers 18 residues. Germline CDR1 SGHTA, CDR2 FQGNSA. V was cut by 2 bases and J by 4 bases, with 20 bases left in between.

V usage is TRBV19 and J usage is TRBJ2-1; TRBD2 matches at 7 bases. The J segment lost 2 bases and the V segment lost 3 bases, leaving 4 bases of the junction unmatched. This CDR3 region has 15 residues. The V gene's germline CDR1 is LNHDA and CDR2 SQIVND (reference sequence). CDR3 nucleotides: TGTGCCAGTAGTATGTTGACTAGCACCTACAATGAGCAGTTCTTC. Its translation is CASSMLTSTYNEQFF.

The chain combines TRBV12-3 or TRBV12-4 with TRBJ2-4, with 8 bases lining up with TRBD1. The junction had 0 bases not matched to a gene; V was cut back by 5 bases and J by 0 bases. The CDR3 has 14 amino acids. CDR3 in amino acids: CASSGTGAKNIQYF. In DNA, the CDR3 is TGTGCCAGCAGTGGGACAGGAGCCAAAAACATTCAGTACTTC.

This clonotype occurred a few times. The CDR3 nucleotides are TGTGCCAGCAGTGAGAATTTCTGGACTAGCGGAAGCACAGATACGCAGTATTTT. This sequence encodes CASSENFWTSGSTDTQYF. This chain uses TRBV25-1 with TRBJ2-3; 10 nucleotides line up with TRBD2. V gave up 3 bases and J gave up 0 bases; unmatched junction bases: 9. The CDR3 loop spans 18 amino acids. Germline V gives CDR1 MGHDK, CDR2 SYGVNS.

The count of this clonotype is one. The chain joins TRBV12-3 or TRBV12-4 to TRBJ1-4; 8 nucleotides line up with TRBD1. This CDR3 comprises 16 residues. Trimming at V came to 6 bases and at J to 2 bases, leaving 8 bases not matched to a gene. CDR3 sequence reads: CASSPGQGRTNEKLFF. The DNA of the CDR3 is TGTGCCAGCAGCCCAGGACAGGGTAGGACTAATGAAAAACTGTTTTTT.

As DNA, the CDR3 is TGTGCCAGCAGCTTATCAGGGGATGATGGCTACACCTTC. Encoded protein: CASSLSGDDGYTF. The V gene is TRBV7-9, the J gene TRBJ1-2; tentatively, D is TRBD1 (6 bases). Germline V gives CDR1 SEHNR, CDR2 FQNEAQ (reference sequence). This CDR3 region has 13 residues. V was pared by 2 bases and J by 6 bases, with 10 bases between.